Presented here are 20 T cell receptor beta chains from one specimen sequenced in a study of OX40 agonist ivuxolimab in advanced cancers. The library was made by the immunoSEQ multiplex PCR assay. TCRdb re-hosts the immuneACCESS table, in-frame sequences only. Its copies lack some clones; in the studies checked, an unresolved V gene accounts for under half of them, and the cause for the rest is not known. Counted in this sample were roughly 91,000 clones; over 85% of them appeared once. The ten largest clones represent roughly 0.79% of the sample. The input for sequencing was CD4+ or CD8+ T cells sorted from blood, taken in a trial of the OX40 agonist ivuxolimab. These receptors were taken from an adult with an advanced solid tumor such as melanoma, head and neck, liver or kidney cancer.

The table lists this clone with a few counts. The chain has TRBV6-1 and TRBJ1-1; D might be TRBD1 (6 bases). The V end was cut by 8 bases, the J end by 0 bases, with 13 bases between. The germline V gene encodes CDR1 MNHNS and CDR2 SASEGT. This CDR3 spans 14 amino acids. The CDR3 sequence is CASRPDRLNTEAFF. The DNA of the CDR3 is TGTGCCAGCCGTCCTGACAGGTTGAACACTGAAGCTTTCTTT.

The chain employs TRBV28 and TRBJ2-7; D might be TRBD2 (6 bases). CDR1 and CDR2 (germline): MDHEN, SYDVKM. Trimming pared 5 bases from V and 2 bases from J, leaving 13 bases between. The CDR3 is 14 residues long. CDR3 protein: CASSRAPGAYEQYF. In nucleotides, the CDR3 is TGTGCCAGCAGTCGGGCCCCGGGGGCCTACGAGCAGTACTTC.

J is TRBJ1-1 and V is TRBV5-1; D is ambiguous. The germline V and J ends were trimmed by 3 bases and 7 bases, with 13 bases remaining between them. This CDR3 is built from 13 residues. The germline CDR1 and CDR2 sequences are SGHRS and YFSETQ. CDR3 nucleotide sequence: TGCGCCAGCAGCTCCGGGTCTAGTAGTGAAGCTTTCTTT. It encodes CASSSGSSSEAFF. The variable domain in full, with the rest retrieved from reference TRBV5-1 and TRBJ1-1, is KAGVTQTPRYLIKTRGQQVTLSCSPISGHRSVSWYQQTPGQGLQFLFEYFSETQRNKGNFPGRFSGRQFSNSRSEMNVSTLELGDSALYLCASSSGSSSEAFFGQGTRLTVV.

The chain has TRBV7-2 and TRBJ2-3, with D unclear. V lost 4 bases, J lost 7 bases, and 12 bases lay in between. Germline CDR1 SGHTA, CDR2 FQGNSA. The CDR3 sequence is 13 residues long. CDR3 protein: CASSSPSRNTQYF. CDR3 bases: TGTGCCAGCAGCTCCCCCTCGCGGAATACGCAGTATTTT.

The chain uses TRBV5-1 and TRBJ2-3; tentatively, D is TRBD1 or TRBD2 (5 bases each). Germline-derived CDR1 and CDR2 are SGHRS and YFSETQ. The CDR3 runs 15 residues. Deletions cut 0 bases from V and 0 bases from J, with 8 bases between. In DNA form, the CDR3 reads TGCGCCAGCAGCTTGGTAGGGACGAGCACAGATACGCAGTATTTT. Amino acid sequence: CASSLVGTSTDTQYF.

This clone has only one observation. The chain is built from TRBV30 and TRBJ2-3; D perhaps matches TRBD2 (5 bases). The V gene lost 1 base and the J gene lost 3 bases, with 5 bases spanning the gap. The germline gives CDR1 GTSNPN, CDR2 SVGIG (reference sequence). CDR3 length: 12 residues. DNA of the CDR3: TGTGCCTGGAGTGCGGGGACAGATACGCAGTATTTT. It specifies CAWSAGTDTQYF.

This clone was counted only a few times. The chain links TRBV5-1 to TRBJ1-6; no firm D call. The V end was cut by 1 base, the J end by 10 bases, with 9 bases between. In germline, CDR1 is SGHRS, CDR2 YFSETQ. CDR3 length equals 13 residues. The DNA for the CDR3 is TGCGCCAGCAGCTTGATCGGTGGGTCACCCCTCCACTTT. Amino acid sequence: CASSLIGGSPLHF.

The CDR3 region is CAWDTGTAEQFF. The CDR3 bases are TGTGCCTGGGATACCGGGACCGCTGAGCAGTTCTTC. The chain employs TRBV30 and TRBJ2-1; D could derive from TRBD1 or TRBD2 (5 bases each). The CDR3 is 12 residues long. V shed 5 bases and J shed 9 bases, with 14 bases lying between them. CDR1 is GTSNPN and CDR2 is SVGIG in the germline V gene (reference sequence).

The rearrangement joins TRBV7-2 to TRBJ1-5, with 7 positions matching TRBD1. This CDR3 comprises 14 residues. Looked up from germline, CDR1 is SGHTA and CDR2 is FQGNSA. Trimming removed 4 bases from V and 6 bases from J; junction bases left unmatched: 6. This CDR3 is CASSSNRGSQPQHF. CDR3 coding DNA: TGTGCCAGCAGCTCTAACAGGGGAAGTCAGCCCCAGCATTTT.

The rearrangement links TRBV28 to TRBJ1-2, with a weak D call TRBD1 (6 bases). Trimming left V 8 bases short and J 4 bases short, with 17 bases between. This CDR3 region has 14 residues. In germline, CDR1 is MDHEN, CDR2 SYDVKM. The CDR3: CASFRRGSGYGYTF. CDR3 nucleotide sequence: TGTGCCAGCTTCCGAAGGGGGTCAGGCTATGGCTACACCTTC.

CDR3 DNA sequence: TGTGCCGCAACAGGGGTGAATCAGCCCCAGCATTTT. Its translation: CAATGVNQPQHF. The V and J genes are TRBV30 and TRBJ1-5; TRBD1 agrees at 7 bases. The J segment lost 4 bases and the V segment lost 8 bases, leaving 5 bases of the junction unmatched. CDR1 is GTSNPN and CDR2 is SVGIG in the germline V gene (reference sequence). The CDR3 is made up of 12 amino acids.

The table lists this clone with a count of one. The chain links TRBV4-3 to TRBJ1-1, with 10 bases that match TRBD1. Germline-derived CDR1 and CDR2 are LGHNA and YSLEER. The CDR3 has 15 amino acids. J lost 5 bases, V lost 6 bases, and 9 bases had no gene match. The CDR3 sequence: CASRKPGTGVTEAFF. The DNA of the CDR3 is TGCGCCAGCAGGAAACCCGGGACAGGGGTAACTGAAGCTTTCTTT.

The V call is TRBV6-5, the J call TRBJ2-7; D tentatively fits TRBD1 or TRBD2 (5 bases each). Trimming stripped 5 bases from V and 3 bases from J, with 14 bases between. This CDR3 region has 14 residues. In germline, CDR1 is MNHEY, CDR2 SVGAGI. This chain's CDR3 is CASSKTGPSYEQYF. DNA for the CDR3: TGTGCCAGCAGTAAAACGGGGCCAAGCTACGAGCAGTACTTC.

A single count supports this clone. J is TRBJ2-3 and V is TRBV27; D is undetermined. Germline CDR1 and CDR2: MNHEY and SMNVEV (reference sequence). CDR3 length equals 14 residues. V was cut by 6 bases and J by 1 base, with 11 bases left in between. The CDR3 loop is CASRRFRGTDTQYF. In nucleotides, the CDR3 is TGTGCCAGCAGAAGGTTTCGCGGCACAGATACGCAGTATTTT.

This clone has only one observation. The chain combines TRBV4-3 with TRBJ2-7, with D unresolved. CDR3 size: 14 residues. Trimming stripped 0 bases from V and 7 bases from J, with 13 bases between. Germline V lookup: CDR1 LGHNA, CDR2 YSLEER. The CDR3 nucleotides are TGCGCCAGCAGCCAAGATCAGAGTGGCTTGGAGCAGTACTTC. Translation gives CASSQDQSGLEQYF.

The V call is TRBV28, the J call TRBJ1-4; D is unresolved. V lost 8 bases, J lost 10 bases, and 11 bases lay in between. CDR3 length equals 11 residues. The V gene's germline CDR1 is MDHEN and CDR2 SYDVKM. This CDR3 reads CASWQVGKLFF. The CDR3 DNA follows: TGTGCCAGCTGGCAGGTGGGAAAACTGTTTTTT. Using reference TRBV28 and TRBJ1-4 for the parts outside the CDR3, the full variable domain is DVKVTQSSRYLVKRTGEKVFLECVQDMDHENMFWYRQDPGLGLRLIYFSYDVKMKEKGDIPEGYSVSREKKERFSLILESASTNQTSMYLCASWQVGKLFFGSGTQLSVL.

The chain carries TRBV19 and TRBJ2-5; TRBD2 matches 14 bases. This CDR3 has 18 amino acids. CDR1 and CDR2 from the germline V gene are LNHDA and SQIVND (reference sequence). V lost 4 bases to trimming and J lost 1 base; unmatched junction nucleotides: 8. The chain's CDR3 is CASSTTGLAGAIQETQYF. CDR3 coding DNA: TGTGCCAGTAGTACCACGGGACTAGCGGGGGCTATCCAAGAGACCCAGTACTTC.

This clone was counted once. The chain has TRBV7-2 and TRBJ2-5; 11 bases match TRBD2. V dropped 1 base and J dropped 0; count of bases not matched to a gene: 4. The CDR3 consists of 17 residues. CDR1 is SGHTA, CDR2 FQGNSA, per germline. The CDR3 coding sequence is TGTGCCAGCAGCTTAGAGGCTAGCGGGGGGTACCAAGAGACCCAGTACTTC. Its protein product is CASSLEASGGYQETQYF.

V usage is TRBV4-1 and J usage is TRBJ1-1, with 8 nucleotides matching TRBD1. This CDR3 is built from 15 residues. Germline V gives CDR1 MGHRA, CDR2 YSYEKL. The trim removed 8 bases at V and 1 base at J, leaving 9 bases unmatched. Here the CDR3 reads CASRTGQGPNTEAFF. The CDR3, as DNA: TGCGCCAGCCGAACCGGACAGGGACCGAACACTGAAGCTTTCTTT.

V usage is TRBV5-3 and J usage is TRBJ2-1, with TRBD2 matching 12 bases. TRBV5-3 is placed among ORFs of uncertain function. This CDR3 has 17 amino acids. The ends lost 4 bases at V and 3 bases at J; junction bases unmatched: 8. The CDR3: CARSVGLAGTFYNEQFF. In DNA, the CDR3 is TGTGCCAGAAGCGTTGGACTAGCGGGAACTTTCTACAATGAGCAGTTCTTC.